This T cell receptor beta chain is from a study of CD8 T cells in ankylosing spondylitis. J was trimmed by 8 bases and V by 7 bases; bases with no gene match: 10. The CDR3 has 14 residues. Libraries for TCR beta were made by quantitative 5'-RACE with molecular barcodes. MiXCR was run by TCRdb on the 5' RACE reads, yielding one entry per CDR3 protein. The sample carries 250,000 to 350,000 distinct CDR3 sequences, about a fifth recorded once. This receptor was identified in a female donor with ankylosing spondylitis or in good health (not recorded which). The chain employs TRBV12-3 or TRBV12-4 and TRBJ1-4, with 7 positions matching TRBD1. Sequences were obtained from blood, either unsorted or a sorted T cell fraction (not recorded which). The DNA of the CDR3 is TGTGCCAGCACCCAGGGGGGCTTGGGGGAAAAACTGTTTTTT. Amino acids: CASTQGGLGEKLFF.